This entry lists 4 T cell receptor beta chains sequenced from one sample in a study of cytomegalovirus exposure and HLA in healthy donors. PCR employed 60 Vbeta and 13 Jbeta primers. Measured with immunoSEQ multiplex PCR; TCRdb has only the in-frame clones, and not every one. The sample has more than 65,000 clones, roughly 85% seen once. Sequencing was carried out using PBMCs. The receptors here all came from a female donor in good health and CMV-seronegative.

This clone was detected once. The chain has TRBV7-6 and TRBJ2-5, with D uncertain. CDR3 length equals 12 residues. The V and J ends lost 5 bases and 5 bases respectively, with 9 bases between them. Germline CDR1 and CDR2: SGHVS and FNYEAQ. CDR3 protein: CASSKSWETQYF. The CDR3 DNA is TGTGCCAGCAGCAAGAGTTGGGAGACCCAGTACTTC.

The V call is TRBV2, the J call TRBJ1-5; tentatively, D is TRBD1 (5 bases). CDR1 is SNHLY, CDR2 FYNNEI, per germline. The CDR3 contains 12 residues. V lost 6 bases and J lost 4, with 7 bases in between. CDR3: CASRTVNQPQHF. Written as DNA, the CDR3 is TGTGCCAGCAGGACAGTTAATCAGCCCCAGCATTTT.

This chain links TRBV10-1 with TRBJ1-2; D uncertain. The CDR3 spans 13 residues. Germline CDR1 reads WNHNN; CDR2 reads SYGVQD (reference sequence). Trimming removed 3 bases at V and 2 bases at J, with 7 bases between. This CDR3 reads CASSETGNYGYTF. The CDR3 bases are TGCGCCAGCAGTGAAACGGGAAACTATGGCTACACCTTC.

This chain uses TRBV7-2 with TRBJ1-3; 9 nucleotides agree with TRBD1. V was pared by 1 base and J by 4 bases, with 2 bases of the junction left unmatched. This CDR3 is built from 15 residues. Germline V gene sequence: CDR1 SGHTA, CDR2 FQGNSA. CDR3 protein: CASSLVTGGGNTIYF. DNA of the CDR3: TGTGCCAGCAGCTTAGTGACAGGGGGAGGAAACACCATATATTTT. Supplemented by reference TRBV7-2 and TRBJ1-3, the full variable domain reads GAGVSQSPSNKVTEKGKDVELRCDPISGHTALYWYRQSLGQGLEFLIYFQGNSAPDKSGLPSDRFSAERTGGSVSTLTIQRTQQEDSAVYLCASSLVTGGGNTIYFGEGSWLTVV.